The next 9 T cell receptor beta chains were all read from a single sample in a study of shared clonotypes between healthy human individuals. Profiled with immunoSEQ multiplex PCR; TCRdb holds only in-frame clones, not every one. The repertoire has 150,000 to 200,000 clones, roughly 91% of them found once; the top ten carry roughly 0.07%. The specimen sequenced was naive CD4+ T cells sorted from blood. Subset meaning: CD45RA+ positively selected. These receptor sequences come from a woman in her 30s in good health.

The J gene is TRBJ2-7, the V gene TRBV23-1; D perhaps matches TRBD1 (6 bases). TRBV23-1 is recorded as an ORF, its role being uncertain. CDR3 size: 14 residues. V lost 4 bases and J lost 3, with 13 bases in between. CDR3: CASSLWTDIYEQYF. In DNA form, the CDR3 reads TGCGCCAGCAGTCTGTGGACAGACATCTACGAGCAGTACTTC.

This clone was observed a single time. The CDR3 bases are TGTGCCAGCTCACCCGGCGCTAGCGGGAGTTACGAGCAGTACTTC. It translates to CASSPGASGSYEQYF. The V and J genes are TRBV18 and TRBJ2-7; 10 bases fit TRBD2. There are 15 residues in the CDR3. CDR1 and CDR2 from the germline V gene are KGHSH and LQKENI. V lost 3 bases, J lost 4 bases, and 6 bases stayed unmatched.

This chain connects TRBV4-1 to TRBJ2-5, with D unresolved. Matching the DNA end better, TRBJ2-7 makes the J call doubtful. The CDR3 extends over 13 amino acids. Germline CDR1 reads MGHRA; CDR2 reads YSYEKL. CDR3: CASSLSPQYEQYF. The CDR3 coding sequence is TGCGCCAGCAGCCTATCACCCCAGTACGAGCAGTACTTC.

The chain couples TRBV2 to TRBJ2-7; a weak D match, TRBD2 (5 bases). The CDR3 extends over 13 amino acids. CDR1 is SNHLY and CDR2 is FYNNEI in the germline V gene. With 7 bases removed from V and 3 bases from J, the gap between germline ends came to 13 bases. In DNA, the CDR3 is TGTGCCAGCAAGCCGTCTAGCCTCTACGAGCAGTACTTC. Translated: CASKPSSLYEQYF.

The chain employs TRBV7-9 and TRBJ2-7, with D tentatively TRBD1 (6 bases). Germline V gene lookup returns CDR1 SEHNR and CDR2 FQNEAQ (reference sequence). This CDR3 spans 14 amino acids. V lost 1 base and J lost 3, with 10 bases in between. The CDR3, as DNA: TGTGCCAGCAGCTTAGAGGACAGATTCTACGAGCAGTACTTC. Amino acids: CASSLEDRFYEQYF.

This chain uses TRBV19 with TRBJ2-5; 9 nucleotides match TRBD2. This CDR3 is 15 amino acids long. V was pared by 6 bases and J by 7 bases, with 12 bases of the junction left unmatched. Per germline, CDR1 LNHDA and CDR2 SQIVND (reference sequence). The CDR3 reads CASSLQSREGATQYF. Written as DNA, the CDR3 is TGTGCCAGTAGCCTCCAGTCGCGGGAGGGCGCGACCCAGTACTTC.

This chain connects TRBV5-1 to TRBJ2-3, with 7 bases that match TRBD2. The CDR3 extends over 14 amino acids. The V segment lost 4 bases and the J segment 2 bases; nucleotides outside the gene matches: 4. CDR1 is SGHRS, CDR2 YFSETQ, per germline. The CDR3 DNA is TGCGCCAGCAGCCCGGGACTAACCACAGATACGCAGTATTTT. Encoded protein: CASSPGLTTDTQYF.

CDR3 in DNA: TGTGCCAGCAGCCTGAGACCCGACAGGTACGAGCAGTACTTC. Amino acid sequence: CASSLRPDRYEQYF. The chain carries TRBV28 and TRBJ2-7, with D possibly TRBD1 on 6 matching bases. V was cut by 6 bases and J by 4 bases, with 16 bases left in between. CDR3 length: 14 amino acids. Per germline, CDR1 MDHEN and CDR2 SYDVKM. Complete variable domain (other parts from reference TRBV28 and TRBJ2-7): DVKVTQSSRYLVKRTGEKVFLECVQDMDHENMFWYRQDPGLGLRLIYFSYDVKMKEKGDIPEGYSVSREKKERFSLILESASTNQTSMYLCASSLRPDRYEQYFGPGTRLTVT.

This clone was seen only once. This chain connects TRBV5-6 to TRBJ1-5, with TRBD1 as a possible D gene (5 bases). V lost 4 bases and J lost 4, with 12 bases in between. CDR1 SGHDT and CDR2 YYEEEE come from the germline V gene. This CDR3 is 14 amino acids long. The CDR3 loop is CASSVGGNNQPQHF. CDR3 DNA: TGTGCCAGCAGCGTCGGGGGGAATAATCAGCCCCAGCATTTT.